This TCR beta chain was retrieved from a study of T cell repertoires and leukemia-associated antigens. This CDR3 spans 13 amino acids. Per the germline V gene, CDR1 is SQVTM and CDR2 is ANQGSEA. Trimming left V 4 bases short and J 7 bases short, with 16 bases between. This clonotype came up a few times. Its antigen is currently unknown. TCRdb independently ran MiXCR on the 5' RACE reads; one entry per CDR3 protein. The top ten hold 30% to 40% of the sample, which has some 11,000 distinct CDR3 sequences, roughly 41% seen once. The chain employs TRBV29-1 and TRBJ1-1, with D hard to call. Sample: CD3+ T cells sorted from blood and cultured. This clonotype originated in a female donor in good health. This chain's CDR3 is CSVGGRGNYEAFF. The CDR3, as DNA: TGCAGCGTTGGAGGCAGAGGTAACTATGAAGCTTTCTTT. Full variable domain (missing parts from reference TRBV29-1 and TRBJ1-1): SAVISQKPSRDICQRGTSLTIQCQVDSQVTMMFWYRQQPGQSLTLIATANQGSEATYESGFVIDKFPISRPNLTFSTLTVSNMSPEDSSIYLCSVGGRGNYEAFFGQGTRLTVV.